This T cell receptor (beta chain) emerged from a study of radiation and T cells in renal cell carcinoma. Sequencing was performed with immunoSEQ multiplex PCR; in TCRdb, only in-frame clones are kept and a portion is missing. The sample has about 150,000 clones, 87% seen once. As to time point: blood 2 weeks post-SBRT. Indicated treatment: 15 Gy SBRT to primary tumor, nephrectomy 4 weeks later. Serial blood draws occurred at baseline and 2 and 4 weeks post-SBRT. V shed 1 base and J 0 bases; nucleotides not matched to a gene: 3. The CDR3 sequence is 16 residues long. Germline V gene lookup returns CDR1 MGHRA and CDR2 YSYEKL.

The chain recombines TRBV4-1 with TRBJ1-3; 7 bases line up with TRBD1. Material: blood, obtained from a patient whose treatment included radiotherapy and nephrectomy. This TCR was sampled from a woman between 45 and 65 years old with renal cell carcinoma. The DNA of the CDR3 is TGCGCCAGCAGCCAAGTTGCAGGGGGCTCTGGAAACACCATATATTTT. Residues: CASSQVAGGSGNTIYF.